Following are 13 T cell receptor beta chains from one sample sequenced in a study of molecular identifiers for immune sequencing clone quantification. A single record per CDR3 protein comes from TCRdb applying MiXCR to the PCR reads. Among about 640,000 distinct CDR3 sequences listed, 20% were seen once. Sequenced material: naive CD8+ T cells from blood, with Jurkat cell RNA spiked in. Specified subset: FACS-sorted CD8+CD4-CCR7+CD45RA+ naive T cells. The receptors originated from a human donor in good health. Some libraries in this study had Jurkat cell RNA spiked in.

This clonotype came up many times. The chain is built from TRBV20-1 and TRBJ1-5; 8 bases match TRBD1. The V and J ends lost 0 bases and 2 bases, in that order; junction bases with no gene match: 6. Germline V gives CDR1 DFQATT, CDR2 SNEGSKA (reference sequence). There are 16 residues in the CDR3. The CDR3 DNA reads as TGCAGTGCTAGAGATGCAGGGGGCGCGGGCAATCAGCCCCAGCATTTT. Translation gives CSARDAGGAGNQPQHF.

This clonotype was counted ten times or more. The rearrangement joins TRBV28 to TRBJ2-5; D possibly corresponds to TRBD1 (6 bases). Germline CDR1 and CDR2: MDHEN and SYDVKM. CDR3 length: 14 amino acids. Trimming took off 6 bases at V and 4 bases at J, with 15 bases between the two ends. The DNA for the CDR3 is TGTGCCAGCAGCCCCGGGACACCCCGAGAGACCCAGTACTTC. This gives the protein CASSPGTPRETQYF.

There are a few counts of this clonotype. V usage is TRBV6-2 or TRBV6-3 and J usage is TRBJ2-5; 10 bases line up with TRBD2. With 7 bases clipped from V and 4 bases from J, the junction kept 21 bases outside the gene matches. This CDR3 is 19 amino acids long. The germline gives CDR1 MNHEY, CDR2 SVGEGT. In DNA, the CDR3 is TGTGCCAGCAATCTTGAGTCTAGCGGGAGAATAGGAGGAGTAGAGACCCAGTACTTC. This gives the protein CASNLESSGRIGGVETQYF.

Concerning this clonotype itself: A clone one base away is much larger, so this may be a read error. This chain links TRBV12-3 or TRBV12-4 with TRBJ2-7; 7 nucleotides line up with TRBD1. Trimming at V came to 5 bases and at J to 2 bases, leaving 6 bases not matched to a gene. CDR3 length equals 14 residues. CDR3 in DNA: TGTGCCAGCAGTGTTGGGGACAGTACCTACGAGCAGTACTTC. It encodes CASSVGDSTYEQYF.

The chain combines TRBV7-9 with TRBJ2-7, with 7 bases identical to TRBD1. The CDR3 is 13 residues long. With V trimmed by 6 bases and J by 0 bases, 2 bases remained unmatched. Germline CDR1 reads SEHNR; CDR2 reads FQNEAQ (reference sequence). The CDR3 is CASRGQASYEQYF. The CDR3 DNA is TGTGCCAGCAGAGGACAGGCCTCCTACGAGCAGTACTTC.

The table lists this clonotype with many counts. The chain joins TRBV5-1 to TRBJ2-3; possible D gene TRBD2, 6 bases. The V and J ends lost 1 base and 2 bases respectively, with 14 bases between them. CDR1 and CDR2 from the germline V gene are SGHRS and YFSETQ. The CDR3 runs 16 residues. The CDR3 DNA reads TGCGCCAGCAGCTTGTTCGAGCGGACTACCACAGATACGCAGTATTTT. This sequence encodes CASSLFERTTTDTQYF.

This clonotype occurred many times. This chain connects TRBV6-5 to TRBJ1-1; 8 nucleotides line up with TRBD1. The CDR3 runs 12 residues. Germline V lookup: CDR1 MNHEY, CDR2 SVGAGI. The V gene end was trimmed by 5 bases and the J gene end by 7 bases; junction bases not matched to a gene: 3. CDR3 DNA sequence: TGTGCCAGCAGTCCGGACAGGGATGAAGCTTTCTTT. Its translation is CASSPDRDEAFF.

This clonotype was seen repeatedly, ten times or more. This chain joins TRBV4-3 and TRBJ1-1; no reliable D call. The CDR3 contains 15 residues. The germline CDR1 and CDR2 sequences are LGHNA and YSLEER. V shed 1 base and J shed 1 base, with 10 bases lying between them. Written as DNA, the CDR3 is TGCGCCAGCAGCCAAGGGTTTTATCAGAACACTGAAGCTTTCTTT. Its translation: CASSQGFYQNTEAFF.

This clonotype was picked up a small number of times. The J gene is TRBJ1-4, the V gene TRBV19, with D possibly matching TRBD1 (5 bases). The CDR3 is 15 residues long. Trimming cost V 4 bases and J 6 bases, with 15 bases left between them. Germline loops: CDR1 LNHDA, CDR2 SQIVND (reference sequence). The CDR3 loop reads CASSTTGLGHEKLFF. In nucleotides, the CDR3 is TGTGCCAGTAGTACGACGGGACTCGGCCATGAAAAACTGTTTTTT.

Of note for this clonotype: A read error is possible here, since a much larger clone lies one base away. The rearrangement links TRBV6-1 to TRBJ2-3, with D unclear. Judging by the DNA end, TRBJ1-5 fits better; the J call may be wrong. Germline values: CDR1 MNHNS, CDR2 SASEGT. This CDR3 spans 14 amino acids. In nucleotides, the CDR3 is TGTGCCAGCACCCCTAGCGGGAGTACAGATACGCAGCATTTT. It translates to CASTPSGSTDTQHF.

This clonotype was counted many times. The rearrangement joins TRBV7-9 to TRBJ1-1, with 8 bases fitting TRBD1. This CDR3 region has 14 residues. Unmatched junction bases numbered 13, after V lost 5 bases and J lost 11 bases. Per the germline V gene, CDR1 is SEHNR and CDR2 is FQNEAQ (reference sequence). This CDR3 reads CASSTQGEERGAFF. Here the CDR3 DNA reads TGTGCCAGCAGCACACAGGGGGAAGAGCGAGGGGCTTTCTTT.

This clonotype was seen at least ten times. CDR3 region: CSAPLWAGGDSGNTIYF. The CDR3 DNA reads TGCAGTGCCCCCCTCTGGGCGGGGGGCGACTCTGGAAACACCATATATTTT. The chain uses TRBV20-1 and TRBJ1-3; maybe TRBD1 (6 bases). Germline V lookup: CDR1 DFQATT, CDR2 SNEGSKA (reference sequence). CDR3 length: 17 residues. V dropped 6 bases and J dropped 0 bases, with 21 bases sitting between them.

This clonotype was seen a handful of times. The V and J genes are TRBV6-5 and TRBJ2-1; 10 bases map to TRBD2. CDR3 size: 15 residues. Germline V gene sequence: CDR1 MNHEY, CDR2 SVGAGI. Trimming removed 4 bases from V and 7 bases from J; junction bases left unmatched: 7. The CDR3 sequence is CASSSSGTSVNEQFF. In DNA, the CDR3 is TGTGCCAGCAGTTCATCCGGGACTAGCGTAAATGAGCAGTTCTTC.